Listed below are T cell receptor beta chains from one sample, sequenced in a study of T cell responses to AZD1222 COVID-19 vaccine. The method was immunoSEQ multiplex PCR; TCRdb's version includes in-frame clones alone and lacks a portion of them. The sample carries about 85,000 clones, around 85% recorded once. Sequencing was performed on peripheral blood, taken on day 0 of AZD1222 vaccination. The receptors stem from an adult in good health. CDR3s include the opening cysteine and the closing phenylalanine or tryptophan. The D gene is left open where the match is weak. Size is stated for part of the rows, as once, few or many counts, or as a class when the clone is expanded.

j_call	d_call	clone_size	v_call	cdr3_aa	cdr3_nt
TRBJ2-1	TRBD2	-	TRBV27	CASSASRAGGRNEQFF	TGTGCCAGCAGCGCCAGTAGGGCGGGAGGGCGCAATGAGCAGTTCTTC
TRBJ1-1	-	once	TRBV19	CASSYLRGSRATEAFF	TGTGCCAGTAGTTATCTAAGAGGTAGCAGGGCCACTGAAGCTTTCTTT
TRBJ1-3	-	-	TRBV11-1	CASSLALGGMTGNTIYF	TGTGCCAGCAGCTTAGCGCTCGGGGGAATGACTGGAAACACCATATATTTT
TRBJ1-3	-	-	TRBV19	CASSMAAAGNTIYF	TGTGCCAGTAGTATGGCGGCTGCTGGAAACACCATATATTTT
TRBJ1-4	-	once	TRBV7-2	CASSLAPREKLFF	TGTGCCAGCAGCTTAGCGCCTAGAGAAAAACTGTTTTTT
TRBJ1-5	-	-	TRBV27	CATMNQPQHF	TGTGCCACCATGAATCAGCCCCAGCATTTT
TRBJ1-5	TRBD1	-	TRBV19	CASSIRTGANNQPQHF	TGTGCCAGTAGTATAAGGACAGGGGCAAACAATCAGCCCCAGCATTTT
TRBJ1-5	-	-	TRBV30	CAWGRTSNQPQHF	TGTGCCTGGGGAAGAACGAGCAATCAGCCCCAGCATTTT
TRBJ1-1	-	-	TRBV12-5	CASGLVSTSEAFF	TGTGCTAGTGGTTTGGTAAGCACCTCTGAAGCTTTCTTT
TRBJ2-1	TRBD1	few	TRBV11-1	CASSRDRVNEQFF	TGTGCCAGCAGCCGGGACAGGGTGAATGAGCAGTTCTTC